Below, one T cell receptor (beta chain) is given with its context. Its antigen remains unknown. The sample is drawn from a study of shared clonotypes between healthy human individuals. At the level of the study: Ranging from 18 to 49 in age, donors were a couple of women and a few men.

Naive CD8 populations comprised CD45RO-negative cells positively selected for CCR7, excluding terminally differentiated effector memory CD45RA+ cells. The study, taken as a whole, reports: Some clonotypes were shared by all four sorted-subset donors, while others were not shared. The non-shared ones had lower generation probabilities than the shared ones. Naive subsets generally exceeded memory subsets in estimated richness.

CDR3 length equals 13 residues. CDR1 is ENHRY and CDR2 is SYGVKD in the germline V gene. With V trimmed by 6 bases and J by 1 base, 2 bases remained unmatched. Clones were read by immunoSEQ multiplex PCR, and TCRdb kept only the in-frame ones, dropping some. The repertoire holds about 2.1 million clones, with around 93% as singletons. The sample was naive CD8+ T cells from PBMCs. This sequence was found in a man between 18 and 35 years old in good health. Some clones in this sample may be carry-over from other donors' samples. The V call is TRBV10-3, the J call TRBJ1-1; 7 bases align to TRBD1. CDR3 DNA: TGTGCCATCAGCAGACAGGGGAACACTGAAGCTTTCTTT. Protein product: CAISRQGNTEAFF.